The 27 T cell receptor beta chains reported below all come from one sample, sequenced in a study of T cell clonality in common variable immunodeficiency (dated by TCRdb to between 2015 and 2017). Broad study findings and their caveats: Reportedly, TCRbeta sequences from CVID had fewer deletions and N-nucleotide insertions, and highly modified clones with 13 or more V deletions were absent from CVID.

The library was obtained by the immunoSEQ multiplex PCR assay. This immuneACCESS table, as held by TCRdb, lists in-frame sequences with V and J called but not all clones. Of the missing ones, under half trace to an unresolved V gene in checked studies; the others have no known cause. The table notes nearly 20,000 clones here, none of them singletons. The biggest ten clones account for roughly 2.5% of the sample. What these receptors recognize is not known. The sample was peripheral blood mononuclear cells. These receptors all stem from a human donor with common variable immunodeficiency.

This clone has at least ten counts. CDR3 sequence reads: CASSLRGGSYNEQFF. CDR3 DNA, as far as it was read: TGTGCCAGCAGCTTACGCGGGGGTTCCTACAATGAG. This chain joins TRBV7-3 and TRBJ2-1, with 7 nucleotides matching TRBD2. The read stops 3 residues short of the end of the CDR3; the missing end is completed from the germline J gene. The CDR3 covers 15 residues. CDR1 and CDR2 from the germline V gene are SGHTA and FQGTGA. The V and J ends lost 2 bases and 1 base, in that order; junction bases with no gene match: 2. The variable domain in full, completed from reference TRBV7-3 and TRBJ2-1, reads GAGVSQTPSNKVTEKGKYVELRCDPISGHTALYWYRQSLGQGPEFLIYFQGTGAADDSGLPNDRFFAVRPEGSVSTLKIQRTERGDSAVYLCASSLRGGSYNEQFFGPGTRLTVL.

This clone was counted ten times or more. The read terminates 3 residues before the CDR3 end, so the remaining end is supplied by the germline J gene. This chain uses TRBV10-1 with TRBJ1-1, with a weak D call TRBD1 (5 bases). V lost 6 bases and J 0 bases, leaving 20 bases between the germline ends. Germline V gene sequence: CDR1 WNHNN, CDR2 SYGVQD (reference sequence). The CDR3 is 17 residues long. CDR3 DNA (partial): TGCGCCAGCAGAACTAACGGGACCGGGGGTATGAACACTGAA. It encodes CASRTNGTGGMNTE. The full CDR3 sequence reads CASRTNGTGGMNTEAFF.

This clone was seen repeatedly, ten times or more. From the germline J gene comes the end of the CDR3, since the read stops 3 residues before it. The gene calls are TRBV7-2 and TRBJ2-7; D possibly corresponds to TRBD1 (6 bases). Deletions cut 5 bases from V and 2 bases from J, with 13 bases between. The CDR3 totals 14 residues. Germline-derived CDR1 and CDR2 are SGHTA and FQGNSA. The CDR3 sequence: CASSPGGGAYEQYF. CDR3 bases read: TGTGCCAGCAGCCCAGGTGGGGGCGCCTACGAG.

This clone was picked up many times. The read ends 3 residues before the CDR3 terminus; that terminus is restored from the germline J gene. This chain links TRBV6-4 with TRBJ2-6, with D unclear. Germline V lookup: CDR1 MRHNA, CDR2 SNTAGT. Trimming shortened V by 6 bases and J by 2 bases, and 8 bases separated the two germline ends. This CDR3 is 14 amino acids long. The sequenced CDR3 bases are TGTGCCAGCAGGACTGAGGCTGGGGCCAACGTC. Translating gives CASRTEAGANV. The full CDR3 is CASRTEAGANVLTF.

To note about this clone: The read finishes 3 residues shy of the CDR3 end, and the germline J gene is used to complete it. J is TRBJ1-2 and V is TRBV29-1; no definite D call. The CDR3 spans 13 residues. The V gene's germline CDR1 is SQVTM and CDR2 ANQGSEA. V was cut by 2 bases and J by 3 bases, with 10 bases left in between. The sequenced part of the CDR3 DNA is TGCAGCGTTGAAAGGCCGGGGTACTATGGC. Amino acid sequence: CSVERPGYYG. The CDR3 reads in full as CSVERPGYYGYTF.

This clone was picked up a small number of times. The read gets to within 3 residues of the CDR3 end, and the germline J gene fills in the rest. The chain employs TRBV10-2 and TRBJ1-1; the D gene is possibly TRBD1 (5 bases). The CDR3 runs 13 residues. V was cut by 7 bases and J by 6 bases, with 15 bases left in between. Per the germline V gene, CDR1 is WSHSY and CDR2 is SAAADI. The CDR3 protein is CASTHLRGAEAFF. Partial CDR3 DNA: TGCGCCAGCACCCACCTGCGGGGGGCTGAA.

This clone was detected ten times or more. CDR3 in amino acids: CASSLGDSSNEKLFF. CDR3 bases read: TGTGCCAGCAGCCTTGGGGACAGCTCTAATGAAAAA. This chain connects TRBV7-9 to TRBJ1-4; TRBD1 matches at 7 bases. The read terminates 3 residues before the CDR3 end, so the remaining end is supplied by the germline J gene. Germline loops: CDR1 SEHNR, CDR2 FQNEAQ (reference sequence). The V segment lost 5 bases and the J segment 3 bases; nucleotides outside the gene matches: 6. The CDR3 length is 15 residues.

This clone was counted many times. The sequenced fragment ends 3 residues before the CDR3 boundary, so the rest is inferred from the germline J gene. This chain connects TRBV20-1 to TRBJ1-2; 9 nucleotides agree with TRBD1. This CDR3 comprises 14 residues. Germline assignment: CDR1 DFQATT and CDR2 SNEGSKA (reference sequence). V was clipped by 2 bases and J by 3 bases; unmatched bases: 4. The CDR3 here is CSARLRTGDYGYTF. The DNA read from the CDR3 is TGCAGTGCTAGACTTCGGACAGGGGACTATGGC.

This clone was picked up many times. The CDR3 is cut off 3 residues early in the read; its end comes from the germline J gene. The J gene is TRBJ2-7, the V gene TRBV12-3 or TRBV12-4, with a tentative D call TRBD2 (6 bases). Trimming left V 1 base short and J 3 bases short, with 13 bases between. CDR3 size: 15 residues. The sequenced CDR3 bases are TGTGCCAGCAGTTTAGGACGGGGGTCTTACTACGAG. This translates into CASSLGRGSYYE. The full CDR3 sequence reads CASSLGRGSYYEQYF.

This clone has a count of ten or more. The read ends 3 residues shy of where the CDR3 ends; the end is completed using the germline J gene. The rearrangement uses TRBV6-1 and TRBJ2-3; 7 positions agree with TRBD1. V lost 1 base and J lost 3; bases outside the gene matches: 4. The CDR3 contains 15 residues. The V gene's germline CDR1 is MNHNS and CDR2 SASEGT. CDR3 sequence reads: CASSEVNRGTDTQYF. The covered CDR3 bases are TGTGCCAGCAGTGAAGTCAACAGGGGAACAGATACG.

On this clone itself: The read terminates 3 residues ahead of where the CDR3 ends, so the germline J gene completes it. This rearrangement joins TRBV18 to TRBJ1-5; 10 bases line up with TRBD1. J was trimmed by 0 bases and V by 4 bases; bases with no gene match: 3. The CDR3 contains 16 residues. The germline V gene encodes CDR1 KGHSH and CDR2 LQKENI. The sequenced part of the CDR3 DNA is TGTGCCAGCTCACAGGACAGGGGGTATAGCAATCAGCCC. Translated, it gives CASSQDRGYSNQP. The full CDR3 is CASSQDRGYSNQPQHF.

This clone was observed at least ten times. CDR3 sequence reads: CASSFSKVNTGELFF. Partial CDR3 DNA: TGTGCCAGCAGCTTTAGCAAAGTGAACACCGGGGAG. The chain links TRBV7-2 to TRBJ2-2; D unresolved. The read ends 3 residues early relative to the CDR3; the germline J gene fills the gap. Germline V gives CDR1 SGHTA, CDR2 FQGNSA. The germline V and J ends were trimmed by 3 bases and 1 base, with 9 bases remaining between them. This CDR3 has 15 amino acids.

There are a few counts of this clone. From the germline J gene comes the end of the CDR3, since the read stops 3 residues before it. The chain carries TRBV19 and TRBJ2-1; TRBD1 might be the D (8 bases). Trimming shortened V by 6 bases and J by 8 bases, and 14 bases separated the two germline ends. Germline V lookup: CDR1 LNHDA, CDR2 SQIVND (reference sequence). The CDR3 totals 13 residues. CDR3 DNA (partial): TGTGCCAGTAGGCGGGGGACAGGTGATGAG. It yields the protein CASRRGTGDE. The whole CDR3 sequence is CASRRGTGDEQFF.

Worth noting for this clone: Coverage ceases 3 residues before the CDR3 finishes, and the germline J gene fills in the end. The chain links TRBV20-1 to TRBJ1-5; no clear D gene. V shed 6 bases and J shed 2 bases, with 17 bases lying between them. In germline, CDR1 is DFQATT, CDR2 SNEGSKA (reference sequence). The CDR3 has 15 residues. The CDR3 bases that were read are TGCAGTGCCCAGCGGGCCCGGCAGGGCAATCAGCCC. Amino acid sequence: CSAQRARQGNQP. The whole CDR3 sequence reads CSAQRARQGNQPQHF.

At least ten counts were recorded for this clone. The DNA ends 3 residues before the CDR3 does, and the rest of the CDR3 is filled in from the germline J gene. The chain joins TRBV28 to TRBJ2-7; the match to TRBD1 covers 8 bases. V dropped 7 bases and J dropped 6; count of bases not matched to a gene: 11. The CDR3 is 14 amino acids. Germline V gives CDR1 MDHEN, CDR2 SYDVKM. The DNA read from the CDR3 is TGTGCCAGCATTTCGCAGGGGGCGATGCCCGAG. Translation gives CASISQGAMPE. Given in full, the CDR3 is CASISQGAMPEQYF.

This clone occurred many times. The read terminates 3 residues ahead of where the CDR3 ends, so the germline J gene completes it. The V and J genes are TRBV19 and TRBJ1-5; no clear D. Germline CDR1 reads LNHDA; CDR2 reads SQIVND (reference sequence). V was clipped by 3 bases and J by 3 bases, with 12 bases between them. This CDR3 comprises 15 residues. CDR3 region: CASSMKGAFNQPQHF. The DNA read from the CDR3 is TGTGCCAGTAGTATGAAGGGCGCCTTCAATCAGCCC.

This clone appeared many times. Sequencing ends 3 residues short of the CDR3 end; the germline J gene provides the rest. The chain employs TRBV7-9 and TRBJ2-3; TRBD2 aligns across 14 bases. V gave up 7 bases and J gave up 4 bases; unmatched junction bases: 4. Germline CDR1 is SEHNR and CDR2 is FQNEAQ (reference sequence). CDR3 length: 15 residues. Partial CDR3 DNA: TGTGCCAGCATCCGACTAGCGGGAGGGGCAGATACG. Translation: CASIRLAGGADT. The complete CDR3 sequence is CASIRLAGGADTQYF.

As to this clone: The CDR3 end is not reached by the read, which stops 3 residues before it; the germline J gene fills it in. The V gene is TRBV7-9, the J gene TRBJ1-1, with 10 bases that match TRBD1. CDR3 size: 14 residues. V lost 5 bases, J lost 3 bases, and 3 bases stayed unmatched. Per germline, CDR1 SEHNR and CDR2 FQNEAQ (reference sequence). CDR3 sequence: CASSQGQGDTEAFF. The DNA read from the CDR3 is TGTGCCAGCAGCCAAGGACAGGGGGACACTGAA.

This clone was observed many times. The read terminates 3 residues before the CDR3 end, so the remaining end is supplied by the germline J gene. This chain joins TRBV30 and TRBJ2-5, with TRBD2 matching 7 bases. J was trimmed by 7 bases and V by 3 bases; bases with no gene match: 8. Germline V gene data show CDR1 as GTSNPN and CDR2 as SVGIG (reference sequence). The CDR3 length is 13 residues. The CDR3 loop is CAWRASGAGTQYF. CDR3 DNA (partial): TGTGCCTGGAGGGCTAGCGGCGCCGGGACC.

This CDR3 reads CASSLARGLAYEQYF. The sequenced CDR3 bases are TGTGCCAGCAGCTTAGCGAGGGGGCTCGCCTACGAG. The rearrangement joins TRBV7-2 to TRBJ2-7; 7 bases align to TRBD1. Sequencing ends 3 residues short of the CDR3 end; the germline J gene provides the rest. This CDR3 is built from 15 residues. Germline values: CDR1 SGHTA, CDR2 FQGNSA. Trimming took 0 bases from V and 2 from J; bases not matched to a gene: 4.

This clone was seen a handful of times. The sequenced fragment ends 3 residues before the CDR3 boundary, so the rest is inferred from the germline J gene. The chain is built from TRBV2 and TRBJ2-1; TRBD2 matches 7 bases. The germline gives CDR1 SNHLY, CDR2 FYNNEI. The CDR3 runs 15 residues. After removal of 5 bases from V and 0 bases from J, the junction contained 4 bases not matched to a gene. CDR3 bases read: TGTGCCAGCAGTCCAAGCGGGAACTCCTACAATGAG. Encoded protein: CASSPSGNSYNE. The whole CDR3 is CASSPSGNSYNEQFF.

This clone has ten or more counts. The read ends 3 residues before the CDR3 terminus; that terminus is restored from the germline J gene. The rearrangement joins TRBV19 to TRBJ1-2; 7 bases agree with TRBD1. This CDR3 is built from 16 residues. V trimming: 3 bases; J trimming: 2 bases; junction bases outside the gene matches: 9. Germline-derived CDR1 and CDR2 are LNHDA and SQIVND (reference sequence). The CDR3: CASSIGKGARNYGYTF. Partial CDR3 DNA: TGTGCCAGTAGTATCGGAAAGGGGGCTCGGAACTATGGC.

This clone was seen many times. The CDR3 is cut off 3 residues early in the read; its end comes from the germline J gene. V usage is TRBV29-1 and J usage is TRBJ2-3, with D tentatively TRBD1 or TRBD2 (5 bases each). Germline loops: CDR1 SQVTM, CDR2 ANQGSEA. There are 15 residues in the CDR3. The ends were cut back, 7 bases at V and 1 base at J, with 18 bases in the middle. The part of the CDR3 DNA that was read is TGCAGCGCCGGAGCGAGGCAGGGAGGCACAGATACG. The encoded protein is CSAGARQGGTDT. The whole CDR3 reads CSAGARQGGTDTQYF.

This clone was counted between two and nine times. The DNA ends 3 residues before the CDR3 does, and the rest of the CDR3 is filled in from the germline J gene. The V and J genes are TRBV7-6 and TRBJ1-1; 7 bases map to TRBD1. Looked up from germline, CDR1 is SGHVS and CDR2 is FNYEAQ. Losses at the gene ends were 2 bases for V and 7 bases for J; bases not matched to a gene: 4. The CDR3 has 13 amino acids. Incomplete CDR3 DNA: TGTGCCAGCAGCTTAAGGGGACAGAGTGAA. It codes for CASSLRGQSE. The whole CDR3 protein is CASSLRGQSEAFF.

There are many counts of this clone. The CDR3 extends 3 residues past the end of the read, so its final part is completed from the germline J gene. The chain is built from TRBV27 and TRBJ1-2; D possibly corresponds to TRBD1 (6 bases). The germline V gene has CDR1 MNHEY and CDR2 SMNVEV (reference sequence). The CDR3 consists of 14 residues. V was trimmed by 4 bases and J by 2 bases, leaving 11 bases between them. The CDR3 bases that were read are TGTGCCAGCAGTTCACAGGGAGGGAACTATGGC. Encoded protein: CASSSQGGNYG. The full CDR3 protein is CASSSQGGNYGYTF.

In this sample, this clone turned up a few times. The read falls 3 residues short of the CDR3 end, and the missing part is taken from the germline J gene. This chain uses TRBV30 with TRBJ1-6, with D hard to call. The CDR3 totals 12 residues. The germline V gene has CDR1 GTSNPN and CDR2 SVGIG (reference sequence). Trimming removed 2 bases from V and 10 bases from J, with 9 bases in between. The part of the CDR3 DNA that was read is TGTGCCTGGAGTTACACCGAATCACCC. It is translated as CAWSYTESP. The entire CDR3 sequence reads CAWSYTESPLHF.

This clone was seen at least ten times. The read halts 3 residues ahead of the CDR3 end, with the missing end drawn from the germline J gene. This chain links TRBV5-1 with TRBJ2-7; TRBD1 aligns across 10 bases. The germline CDR1 and CDR2 sequences are SGHRS and YFSETQ. The CDR3 is 15 residues long. V lost 4 bases and J lost 5; bases outside the gene matches: 9. CDR3 amino acids: CASSLSGTGDHEQYF. The CDR3 bases that were read are TGCGCCAGCAGCCTATCCGGGACAGGGGACCACGAG.